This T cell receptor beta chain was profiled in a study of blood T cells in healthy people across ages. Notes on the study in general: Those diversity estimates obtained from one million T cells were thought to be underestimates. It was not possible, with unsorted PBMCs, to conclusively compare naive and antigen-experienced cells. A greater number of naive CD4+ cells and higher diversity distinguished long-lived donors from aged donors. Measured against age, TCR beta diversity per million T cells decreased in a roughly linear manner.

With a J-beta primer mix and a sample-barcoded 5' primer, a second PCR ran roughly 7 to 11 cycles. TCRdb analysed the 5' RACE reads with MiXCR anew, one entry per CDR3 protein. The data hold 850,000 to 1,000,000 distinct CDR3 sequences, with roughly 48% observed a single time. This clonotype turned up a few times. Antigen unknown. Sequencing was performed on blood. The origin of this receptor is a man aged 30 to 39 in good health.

CDR3 in amino acids: CASSVESFRGTQYF. In DNA, the CDR3 is TGTGCCAGCAGCGTAGAATCGTTTCGGGGGACCCAGTACTTC. The chain links TRBV9 to TRBJ2-5, with D possibly matching TRBD2 (5 bases). Germline values: CDR1 SGDLS, CDR2 YYNGEE. This CDR3 region has 14 residues. V was cut by 0 bases and J by 7 bases, with 13 bases left in between.